The source of this TCR beta chain is a study of breast tumors, draining lymph nodes, adjacent tissues. TCRdb redid the calling of the multiplex PCR reads with MiXCR, one entry per CDR3 protein. The profile shows over 100,000 distinct CDR3 sequences, 20% to 25% of them singletons. The lymph nodes were axillary draining lymph nodes from breast cancer patients. This clonotype showed up just a few times. What it recognizes is unknown. Study-wide results and limits: Luminal-like breast cancer showed significantly higher tumor–nontumor repertoire similarity than basal-like. Tumors had less TCR diversity than lymph nodes, more than nontumor tissue.

This TCR was sampled from a female donor with breast cancer. Some clones in this sample may be carry-over from other donors' samples. Sequencing used axillary lymph node tissue.

CDR3 nucleotides: TGTGCCAGCAGTCCCTCAGGGTTAGCAAATCAGCCCCAGCATTTT. Its protein is CASSPSGLANQPQHF. The chain carries TRBV12-3 or TRBV12-4 and TRBJ1-5; D may be TRBD1 (5 bases). V gave up 5 bases and J gave up 4 bases, with 15 bases separating them. The CDR3 extends over 15 amino acids.